A selection of T cell receptor beta chains follows, all from one sample in a study of cytomegalovirus exposure and HLA in healthy donors. Clones were read by immunoSEQ multiplex PCR, and TCRdb kept only the in-frame ones, dropping some. The top ten hold about 5.4% of the sample, which has roughly 110,000 clones, around 77% seen once. The sequencing sample was made of PBMCs. The receptors shown here come from a woman aged 25 to 39 in good health and CMV-seropositive. Each CDR3 is given with its conserved first and last residue. The D gene is left open where the match is weak. Clone size is shown for a subset of rows, as once, few, many or a class of expanded clone.

TRBV27	-	TRBJ1-5	-	CASSLSPDRGSSGPQHF	TGTGCCAGCAGTTTATCTCCGGATCGGGGATCTTCGGGGCCCCAGCATTTT
TRBV10-3	-	TRBJ1-5	TRBD1	CAISESGDRDNQPQHF	TGTGCCATCAGTGAATCGGGGGACAGGGACAATCAGCCCCAGCATTTT
TRBV10-3	-	TRBJ2-2	TRBD2	CAISDASGGRTGELFF	TGTGCCATCAGCGATGCTAGCGGGGGTCGCACCGGGGAGCTGTTTTTT
TRBV10-3	-	TRBJ1-1	-	CAISDPVDRRRTEAFF	TGCGCCATCAGTGACCCAGTGGACAGACGGAGAACTGAAGCTTTCTTT
TRBV9	once	TRBJ1-2	TRBD1	CASSPQGANYGYTF	TGTGCCAGCAGCCCACAGGGGGCTAACTATGGCTACACCTTC
TRBV10-3	-	TRBJ2-2	TRBD1	CAISPRTGGDTGELFF	TGTGCCATCAGCCCCAGGACAGGGGGCGACACCGGGGAGCTGTTTTTT
TRBV4-2	few	TRBJ2-7	TRBD2	CASSQRFRLAGGLDYEQYF	TGTGCCAGCAGCCAAAGGTTCCGGCTAGCGGGAGGATTAGACTACGAGCAGTACTTC
TRBV5-6	-	TRBJ1-2	-	CASSDSFKGGYTF	TGTGCCAGCAGCGACAGCTTTAAGGGTGGCTACACCTTC
TRBV21-1	-	TRBJ1-2	-	CASTLLLDYGYTF	TGTGCCAGCACGTTACTTCTAGACTATGGCTACACCTTC
TRBV4-2	-	TRBJ2-3	-	CASSQAPGTADTQYF	TGTGCCAGCAGCCAAGCGCCGGGAACGGCAGATACGCAGTATTTT
TRBV2	-	TRBJ2-1	TRBD2	CASSTQAGGYEQFF	TGTGCCAGCAGTACTCAAGCGGGAGGCTATGAGCAGTTCTTC
TRBV15	-	TRBJ2-3	-	CATSRVGAGGSDTQYF	TGTGCCACCAGCAGAGTCGGAGCGGGCGGGTCAGATACGCAGTATTTT
TRBV5-1	-	TRBJ2-7	-	CASSFSGSSYEQYF	TGCGCCAGCAGCTTCAGCGGTAGCTCCTACGAGCAGTACTTC
TRBV27	few	TRBJ2-3	-	CASIRTASSTDTQYF	TGTGCCAGCATCAGGACAGCCTCTAGCACAGATACGCAGTATTTT
TRBV30	-	TRBJ2-3	TRBD2	CAWSDGTTTDTQYF	TGTGCCTGGAGTGACGGGACTACGACAGATACGCAGTATTTT
TRBV7-2	-	TRBJ1-2	TRBD1	CASSQTGGITYGYTF	TGTGCCAGCAGTCAGACAGGGGGCATCACCTATGGCTACACCTTC